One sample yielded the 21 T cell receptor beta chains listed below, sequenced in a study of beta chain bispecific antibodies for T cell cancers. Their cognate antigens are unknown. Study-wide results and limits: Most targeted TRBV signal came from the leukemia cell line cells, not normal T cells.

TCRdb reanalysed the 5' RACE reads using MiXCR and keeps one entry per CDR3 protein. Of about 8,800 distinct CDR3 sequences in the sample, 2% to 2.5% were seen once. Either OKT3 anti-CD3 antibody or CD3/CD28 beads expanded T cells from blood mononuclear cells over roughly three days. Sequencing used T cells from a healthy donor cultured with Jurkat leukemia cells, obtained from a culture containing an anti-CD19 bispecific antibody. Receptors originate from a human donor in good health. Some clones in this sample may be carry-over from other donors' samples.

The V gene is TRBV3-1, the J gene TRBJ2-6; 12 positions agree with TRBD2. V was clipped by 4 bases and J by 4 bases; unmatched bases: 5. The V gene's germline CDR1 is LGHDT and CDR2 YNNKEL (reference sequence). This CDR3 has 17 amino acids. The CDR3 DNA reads TGTGCCAGCAGCCCTACTAGCGGGGGGACGGGGGCCAACGTCCTGACTTTC. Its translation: CASSPTSGGTGANVLTF.

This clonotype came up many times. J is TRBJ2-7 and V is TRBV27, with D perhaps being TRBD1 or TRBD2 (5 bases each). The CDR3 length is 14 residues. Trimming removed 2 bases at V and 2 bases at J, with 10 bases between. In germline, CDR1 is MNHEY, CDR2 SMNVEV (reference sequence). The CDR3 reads CASSLGDGTYEQYF. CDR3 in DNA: TGTGCCAGCAGTTTAGGGGACGGTACCTACGAGCAGTACTTC.

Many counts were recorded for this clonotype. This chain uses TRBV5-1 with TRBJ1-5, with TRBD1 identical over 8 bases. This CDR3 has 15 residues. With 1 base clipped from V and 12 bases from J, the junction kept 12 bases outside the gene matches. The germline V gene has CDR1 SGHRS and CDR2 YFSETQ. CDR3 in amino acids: CASSLWGQGADLQHF. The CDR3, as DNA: TGCGCCAGCAGCTTGTGGGGGCAGGGGGCGGATCTCCAGCATTTT.

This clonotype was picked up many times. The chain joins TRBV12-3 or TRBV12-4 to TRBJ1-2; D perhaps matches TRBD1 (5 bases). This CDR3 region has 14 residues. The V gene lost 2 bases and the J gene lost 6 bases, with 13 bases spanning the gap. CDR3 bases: TGTGCCAGCAGTTTAAACCAGGGAGGCGATGGCTACACCTTC. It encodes CASSLNQGGDGYTF.

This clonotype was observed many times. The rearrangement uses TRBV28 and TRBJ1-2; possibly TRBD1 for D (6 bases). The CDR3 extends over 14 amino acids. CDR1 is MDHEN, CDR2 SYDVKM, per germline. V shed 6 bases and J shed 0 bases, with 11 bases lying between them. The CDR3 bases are TGTGCCAGCAGGTGGGGGGCAGCTAACTATGGCTACACCTTC. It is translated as CASRWGAANYGYTF.

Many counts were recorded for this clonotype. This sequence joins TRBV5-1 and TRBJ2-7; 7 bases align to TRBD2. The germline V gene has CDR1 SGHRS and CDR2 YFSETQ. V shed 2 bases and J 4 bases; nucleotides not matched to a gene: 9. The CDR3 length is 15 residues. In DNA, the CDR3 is TGCGCCAGCAGCTTTGGGGGGGTGACGGAATACGAGCAGTACTTC. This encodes CASSFGGVTEYEQYF. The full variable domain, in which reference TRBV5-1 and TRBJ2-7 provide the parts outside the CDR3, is KAGVTQTPRYLIKTRGQQVTLSCSPISGHRSVSWYQQTPGQGLQFLFEYFSETQRNKGNFPGRFSGRQFSNSRSEMNVSTLELGDSALYLCASSFGGVTEYEQYFGPGTRLTVT.

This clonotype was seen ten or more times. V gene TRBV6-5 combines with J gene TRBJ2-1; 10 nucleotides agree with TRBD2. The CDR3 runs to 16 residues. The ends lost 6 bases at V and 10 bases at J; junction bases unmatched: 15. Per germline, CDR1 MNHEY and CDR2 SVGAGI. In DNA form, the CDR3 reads TGTGCCAGCAGCCGAAAGCGGGGGGGCAGATCAGGGGAGCAGTTCTTC. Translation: CASSRKRGGRSGEQFF.

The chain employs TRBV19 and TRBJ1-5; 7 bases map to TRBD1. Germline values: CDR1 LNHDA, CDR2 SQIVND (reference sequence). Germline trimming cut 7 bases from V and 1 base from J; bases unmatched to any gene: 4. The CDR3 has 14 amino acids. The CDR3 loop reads CASTHRGSNQPQHF. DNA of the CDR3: TGTGCCAGTACCCACAGGGGAAGCAATCAGCCCCAGCATTTT.

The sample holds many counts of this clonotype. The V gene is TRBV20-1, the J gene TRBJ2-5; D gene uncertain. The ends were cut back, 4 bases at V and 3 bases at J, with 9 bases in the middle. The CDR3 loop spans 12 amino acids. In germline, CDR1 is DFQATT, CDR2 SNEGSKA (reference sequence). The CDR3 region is CSAIDEEETQYF. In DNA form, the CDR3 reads TGCAGTGCTATCGACGAGGAAGAGACCCAGTACTTC.

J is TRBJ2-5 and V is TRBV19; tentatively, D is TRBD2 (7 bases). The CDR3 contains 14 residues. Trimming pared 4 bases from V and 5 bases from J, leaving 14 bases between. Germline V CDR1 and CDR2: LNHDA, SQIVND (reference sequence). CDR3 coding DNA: TGTGCCAGTAGTAGGGGGGGCGAGTGGGAGACCCAGTACTTC. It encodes CASSRGGEWETQYF.

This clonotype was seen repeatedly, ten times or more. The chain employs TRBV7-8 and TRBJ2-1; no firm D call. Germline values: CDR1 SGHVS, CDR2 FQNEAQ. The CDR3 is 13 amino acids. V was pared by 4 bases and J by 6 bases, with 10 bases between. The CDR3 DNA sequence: TGTGCCAGCAGCTCCTGGACCACCAATGAGCAGTTCTTC. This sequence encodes CASSSWTTNEQFF.

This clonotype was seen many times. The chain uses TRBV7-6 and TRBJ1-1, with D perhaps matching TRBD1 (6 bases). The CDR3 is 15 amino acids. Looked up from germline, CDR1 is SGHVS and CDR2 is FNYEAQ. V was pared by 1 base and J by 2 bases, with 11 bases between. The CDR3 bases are TGTGCCAGCAGCTTAGGAGTGGGGGGCAACACTGAAGCTTTCTTT. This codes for CASSLGVGGNTEAFF.

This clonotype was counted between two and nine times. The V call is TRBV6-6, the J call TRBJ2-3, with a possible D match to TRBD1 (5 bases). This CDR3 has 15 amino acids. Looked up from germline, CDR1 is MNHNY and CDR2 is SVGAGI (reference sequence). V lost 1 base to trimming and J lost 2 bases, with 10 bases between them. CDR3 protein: CASSYWQGFTDTQYF. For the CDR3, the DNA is TGTGCCAGCAGTTACTGGCAGGGATTCACAGATACGCAGTATTTT.

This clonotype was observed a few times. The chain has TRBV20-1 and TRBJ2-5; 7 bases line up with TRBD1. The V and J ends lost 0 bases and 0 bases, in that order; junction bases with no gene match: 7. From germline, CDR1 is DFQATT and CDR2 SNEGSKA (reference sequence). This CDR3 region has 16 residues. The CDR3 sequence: CSARDHGTAYQETQYF. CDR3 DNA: TGCAGTGCTAGAGATCACGGGACAGCCTACCAAGAGACCCAGTACTTC.

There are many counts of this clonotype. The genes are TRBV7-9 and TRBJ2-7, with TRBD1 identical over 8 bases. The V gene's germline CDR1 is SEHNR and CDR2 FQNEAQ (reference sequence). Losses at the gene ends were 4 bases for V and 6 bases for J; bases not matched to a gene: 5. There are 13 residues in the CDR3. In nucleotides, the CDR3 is TGTGCCAGCAGCTCGGGACAGGCCCCCGAGCAGTACTTC. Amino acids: CASSSGQAPEQYF.

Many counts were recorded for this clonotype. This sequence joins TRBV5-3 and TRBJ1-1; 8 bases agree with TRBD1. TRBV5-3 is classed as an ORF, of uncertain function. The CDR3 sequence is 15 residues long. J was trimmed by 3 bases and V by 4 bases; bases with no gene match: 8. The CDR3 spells CARSINRGDHTEAFF. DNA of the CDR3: TGTGCCAGAAGCATAAACAGGGGGGACCACACTGAAGCTTTCTTT.

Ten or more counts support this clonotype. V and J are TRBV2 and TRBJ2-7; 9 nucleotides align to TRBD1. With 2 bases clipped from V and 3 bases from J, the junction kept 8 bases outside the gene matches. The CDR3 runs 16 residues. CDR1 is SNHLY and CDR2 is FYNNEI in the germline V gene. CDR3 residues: CASSEIGTGLFYEQYF. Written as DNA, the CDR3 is TGTGCCAGCAGTGAAATCGGGACAGGGCTTTTCTACGAGCAGTACTTC. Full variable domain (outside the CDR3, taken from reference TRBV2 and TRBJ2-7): EPEVTQTPSHQVTQMGQEVILRCVPISNHLYFYWYRQILGQKVEFLVSFYNNEISEKSEIFDDQFSVERPDGSNFTLKIRSTKLEDSAMYFCASSEIGTGLFYEQYFGPGTRLTVT.

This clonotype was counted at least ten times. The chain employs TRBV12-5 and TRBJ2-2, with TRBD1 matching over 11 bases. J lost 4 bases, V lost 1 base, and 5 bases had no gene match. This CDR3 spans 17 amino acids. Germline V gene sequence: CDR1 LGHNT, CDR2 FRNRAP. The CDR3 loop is CASGLAPGTGGTGELFF. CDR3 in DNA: TGTGCTAGTGGTTTGGCTCCCGGGACAGGGGGCACCGGGGAGCTGTTTTTT.

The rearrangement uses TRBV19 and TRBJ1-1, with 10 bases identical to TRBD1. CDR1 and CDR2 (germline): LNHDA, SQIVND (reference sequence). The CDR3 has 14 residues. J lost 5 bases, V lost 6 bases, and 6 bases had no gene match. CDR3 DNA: TGTGCCAGTAGCCAGACAGGGGGCGGAACTGAAGCTTTCTTT. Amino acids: CASSQTGGGTEAFF.

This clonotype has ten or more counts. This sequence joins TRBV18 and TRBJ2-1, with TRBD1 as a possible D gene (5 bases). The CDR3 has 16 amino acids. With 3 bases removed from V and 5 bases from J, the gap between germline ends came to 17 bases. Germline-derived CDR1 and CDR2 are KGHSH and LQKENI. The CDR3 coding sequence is TGTGCCAGCTCACCTCTTGGGGCTCCAAAGGACAATGAGCAGTTCTTC. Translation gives CASSPLGAPKDNEQFF.

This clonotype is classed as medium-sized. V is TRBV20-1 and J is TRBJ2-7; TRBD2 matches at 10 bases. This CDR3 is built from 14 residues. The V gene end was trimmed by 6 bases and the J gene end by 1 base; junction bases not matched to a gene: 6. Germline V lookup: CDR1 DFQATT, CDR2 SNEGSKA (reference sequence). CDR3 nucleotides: TGCAGTGCCCACCCTAGCGGGGGTTCCTACGAGCAGTACTTC. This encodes CSAHPSGGSYEQYF.